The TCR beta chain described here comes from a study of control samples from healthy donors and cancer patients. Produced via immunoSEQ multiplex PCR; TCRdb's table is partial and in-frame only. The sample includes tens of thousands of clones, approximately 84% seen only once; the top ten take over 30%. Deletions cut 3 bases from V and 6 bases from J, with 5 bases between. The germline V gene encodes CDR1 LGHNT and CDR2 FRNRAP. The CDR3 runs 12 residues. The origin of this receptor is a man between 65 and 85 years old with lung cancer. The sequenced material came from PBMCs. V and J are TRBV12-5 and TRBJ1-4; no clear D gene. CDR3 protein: CASGFRDEKLFF. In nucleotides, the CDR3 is TGTGCTAGTGGTTTTAGGGATGAAAAACTGTTTTTT. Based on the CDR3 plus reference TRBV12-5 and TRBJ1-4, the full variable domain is DARVTQTPRHKVTEMGQEVTMRCQPILGHNTVFWYRQTMMQGLELLAYFRNRAPLDDSGMPKDRFSAEMPDATLATLKIQPSEPRDSAVYFCASGFRDEKLFFGSGTQLSVL.